The sequence of this T cell receptor (beta chain) was determined in a study of CXCR3-negative and CXCR3-positive naive CD8 T cells. The study made its TRB cDNA libraries by 5' RACE, adding UMI labels. With the 5' RACE reads reprocessed, TCRdb shows one record per CDR3 protein and no DNA. The ten top clones account for approximately 0.72%, within a sample of approximately 65,000 distinct CDR3 sequences. As for this clonotype: Its antigen is undetermined.

Study outcomes and limitations: CXCR3-positive naive cells carried more hydrophobic TRB CDR3s than CXCR3-negative ones. Naive CXCR3-negative cells resembled naive CXCR3-positive cells in TRBV-TRBJ usage; memory cells differed. It was found that naive subsets had comparable surface CD5, and TCR strength was inferred from TRB CDR3 properties.

The CDR3 loop spans 17 amino acids. The sample consisted of naive CXCR3+ CD8+ T cells from blood. Specified subset: CD45RO-CCR7+CD27+CD95- naive CD8+ T cells expressing CXCR3 (TNR3+). This chain connects TRBV23-1 to TRBJ2-5; TCRdb proposes TRBD1, but this gene call is untestable without DNA. TRBV23-1 has ORF status, its function being uncertain. This TCR was sampled from a human donor in good health. Some clones in this sample may be carry-over from other donors' samples. Here the CDR3 reads CASSQSWGDRDKETQYF.